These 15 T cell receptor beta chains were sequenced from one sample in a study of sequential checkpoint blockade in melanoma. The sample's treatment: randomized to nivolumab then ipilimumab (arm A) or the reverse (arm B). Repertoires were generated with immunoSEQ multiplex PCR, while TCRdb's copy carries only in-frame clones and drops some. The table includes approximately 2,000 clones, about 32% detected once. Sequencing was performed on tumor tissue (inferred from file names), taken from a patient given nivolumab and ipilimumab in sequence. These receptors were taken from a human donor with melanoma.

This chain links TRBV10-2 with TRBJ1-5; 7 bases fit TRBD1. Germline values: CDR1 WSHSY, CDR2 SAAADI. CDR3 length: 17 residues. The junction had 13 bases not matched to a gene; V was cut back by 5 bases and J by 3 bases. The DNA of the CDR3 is TGCGCCAGCAGTTACCGCAGGGACAGAGTGCCCAATCAGCCCCAGCATTTT. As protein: CASSYRRDRVPNQPQHF.

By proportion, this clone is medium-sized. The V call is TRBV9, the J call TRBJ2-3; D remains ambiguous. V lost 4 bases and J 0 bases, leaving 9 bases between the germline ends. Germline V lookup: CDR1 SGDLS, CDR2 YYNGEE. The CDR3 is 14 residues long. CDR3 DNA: TGTGCCAGCAGCAGAACCCCGAGCACAGATACGCAGTATTTT. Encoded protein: CASSRTPSTDTQYF.

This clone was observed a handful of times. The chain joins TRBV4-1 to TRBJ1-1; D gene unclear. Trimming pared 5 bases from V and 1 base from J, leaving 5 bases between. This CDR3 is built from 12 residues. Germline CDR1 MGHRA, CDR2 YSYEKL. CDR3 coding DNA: TGCGCCAGCAGCGTCGGGAACACTGAAGCTTTCTTT. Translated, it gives CASSVGNTEAFF.

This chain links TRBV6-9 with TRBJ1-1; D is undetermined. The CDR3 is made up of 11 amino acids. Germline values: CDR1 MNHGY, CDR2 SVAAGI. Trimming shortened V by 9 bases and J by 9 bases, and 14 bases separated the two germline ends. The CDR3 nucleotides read TGTGCCAGTCGAGGGCGGCAGCAAGCTTTCTTT. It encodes CASRGRQQAFF.

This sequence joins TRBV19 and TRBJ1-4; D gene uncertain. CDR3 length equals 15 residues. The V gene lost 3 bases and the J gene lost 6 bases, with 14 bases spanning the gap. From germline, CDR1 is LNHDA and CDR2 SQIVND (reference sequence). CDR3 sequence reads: CASSIRVDPDEKLFF. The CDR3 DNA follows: TGTGCCAGTAGTATTAGGGTGGACCCGGATGAAAAACTGTTTTTT.

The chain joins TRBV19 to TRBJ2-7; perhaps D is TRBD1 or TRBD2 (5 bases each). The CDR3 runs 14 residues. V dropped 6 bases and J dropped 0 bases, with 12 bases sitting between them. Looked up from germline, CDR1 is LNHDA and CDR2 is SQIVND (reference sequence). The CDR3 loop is CASSDLGTSYEQYF. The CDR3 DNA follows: TGTGCCAGTAGCGACCTGGGGACCTCCTACGAGCAGTACTTC.

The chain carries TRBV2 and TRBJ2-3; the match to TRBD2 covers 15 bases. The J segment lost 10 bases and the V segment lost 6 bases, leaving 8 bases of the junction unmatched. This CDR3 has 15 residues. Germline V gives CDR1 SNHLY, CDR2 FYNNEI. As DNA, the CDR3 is TGTGCCAGCAGGGACGGACTAGCGGGGGGGTACCCGCAGTATTTT. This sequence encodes CASRDGLAGGYPQYF. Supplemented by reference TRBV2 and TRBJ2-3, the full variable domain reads EPEVTQTPSHQVTQMGQEVILRCVPISNHLYFYWYRQILGQKVEFLVSFYNNEISEKSEIFDDQFSVERPDGSNFTLKIRSTKLEDSAMYFCASRDGLAGGYPQYFGPGTRLTVL.

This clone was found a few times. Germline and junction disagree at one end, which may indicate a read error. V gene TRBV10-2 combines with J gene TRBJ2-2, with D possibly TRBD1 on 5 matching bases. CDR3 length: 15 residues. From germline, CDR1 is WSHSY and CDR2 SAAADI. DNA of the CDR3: TGCGCCATCAGTGAGTCGAGACAGTACACCGGGGAGCTGTTTTTT. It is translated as CAISESRQYTGELFF.

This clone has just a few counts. CDR3 protein: CASSIRGGGTEAFF. CDR3 coding DNA: TGTGCCAGTAGTATACGGGGGGGTGGCACTGAAGCTTTCTTT. The J gene is TRBJ1-1, the V gene TRBV19; perhaps TRBD1 as D (5 bases). This CDR3 has 14 amino acids. Germline values: CDR1 LNHDA, CDR2 SQIVND (reference sequence). V lost 2 bases, J lost 4 bases, and 11 bases lay in between.

The CDR3 spells CSVDRQNTEAFF. In DNA, the CDR3 is TGCAGCGTGGACAGACAAAACACTGAAGCTTTCTTT. The V call is TRBV29-1, the J call TRBJ1-1; D perhaps matches TRBD1 (6 bases). This CDR3 spans 12 amino acids. Germline V gene data show CDR1 as SQVTM and CDR2 as ANQGSEA. Trimming removed 6 bases at V and 2 bases at J, with 10 bases between.

The CDR3 DNA is TGTGCCAGTAGAACTCGGAGGGGAGCGGGGGGCGTAGGGGAGCTGTTTTTT. Its translation is CASRTRRGAGGVGELFF. The gene calls are TRBV19 and TRBJ2-2; 9 bases are shared with TRBD2. The germline V gene encodes CDR1 LNHDA and CDR2 SQIVND (reference sequence). V lost 6 bases, J lost 8 bases, and 16 bases stayed unmatched. The CDR3 is 17 amino acids.

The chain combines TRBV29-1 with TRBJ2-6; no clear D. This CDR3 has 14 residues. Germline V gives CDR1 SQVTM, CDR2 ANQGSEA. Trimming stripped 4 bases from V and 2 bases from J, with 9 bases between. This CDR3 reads CSVVIGAGANVLTF. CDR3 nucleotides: TGCAGCGTTGTAATTGGTGCTGGGGCCAACGTCCTGACTTTC. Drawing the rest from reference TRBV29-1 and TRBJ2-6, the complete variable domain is SAVISQKPSRDICQRGTSLTIQCQVDSQVTMMFWYRQQPGQSLTLIATANQGSEATYESGFVIDKFPISRPNLTFSTLTVSNMSPEDSSIYLCSVVIGAGANVLTFGAGSRLTVL.

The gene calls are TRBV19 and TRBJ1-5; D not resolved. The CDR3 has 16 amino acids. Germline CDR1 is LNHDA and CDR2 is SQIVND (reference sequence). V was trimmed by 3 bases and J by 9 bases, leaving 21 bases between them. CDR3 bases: TGTGCCAGTAGTATTGAGCGGAGGGAAGAAATCGCGCCCCAGCATTTT. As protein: CASSIERREEIAPQHF.

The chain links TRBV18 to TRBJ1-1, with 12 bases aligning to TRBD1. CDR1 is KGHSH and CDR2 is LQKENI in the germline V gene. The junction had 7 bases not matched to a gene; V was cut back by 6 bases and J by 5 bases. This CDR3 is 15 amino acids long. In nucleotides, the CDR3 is TGTGCCAGCTCCTGGCCGGGACAGGGGGCAACTGAAGCTTTCTTT. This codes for CASSWPGQGATEAFF.

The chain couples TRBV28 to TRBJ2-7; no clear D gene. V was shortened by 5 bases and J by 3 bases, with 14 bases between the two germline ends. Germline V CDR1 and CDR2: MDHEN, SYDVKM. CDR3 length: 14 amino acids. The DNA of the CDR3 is TGTGCCAGCAGTGCTACGGGCGGCGGCTACGAGCAGTACTTC. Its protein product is CASSATGGGYEQYF.